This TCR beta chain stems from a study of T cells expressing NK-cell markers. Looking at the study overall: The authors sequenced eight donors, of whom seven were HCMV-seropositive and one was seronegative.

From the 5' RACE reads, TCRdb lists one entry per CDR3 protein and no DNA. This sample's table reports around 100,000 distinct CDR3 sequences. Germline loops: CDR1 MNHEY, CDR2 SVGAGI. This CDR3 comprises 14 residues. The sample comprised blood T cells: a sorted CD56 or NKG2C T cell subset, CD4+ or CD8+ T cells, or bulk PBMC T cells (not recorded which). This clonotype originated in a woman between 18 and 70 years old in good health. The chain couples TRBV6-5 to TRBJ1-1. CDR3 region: CASSYTAAGTEAFF.